The rows below give T cell receptor beta chains drawn from one sample of a study of radiotherapy plus CTLA-4 blockade in lung cancer. Assay used: immunoSEQ multiplex PCR; TCRdb lists only in-frame clones, some missing. The repertoire holds approximately 85,000 clones, with about 80% as singletons. The sequenced sample was peripheral blood, obtained from a patient treated with radiotherapy plus ipilimumab. These receptors were collected from a human donor with non-small cell lung cancer that progressed on radiotherapy plus ipilimumab. The CDR3 runs from the conserved cysteine through the conserved F or W. Fields, in order: D gene, J gene, clone size, V gene, CDR3 protein, CDR3 DNA. D genes are given only for firm matches. A row's size may be missing; if present it is once, few, many or a size class.

d_gene: TRBD2; j_gene: TRBJ2-1; abundance: -; v_gene: TRBV6-5; CDR3aa: CASSRAGDYNEQFF; CDR3nt: TGTGCCAGCTCCCGAGCGGGGGACTACAATGAGCAGTTCTTC
d_gene: TRBD1; j_gene: TRBJ1-4; abundance: -; v_gene: TRBV7-6; CDR3aa: CASSTDRAGGEKLFF; CDR3nt: TGTGCCAGCAGCACCGACAGGGCAGGCGGTGAAAAACTGTTTTTT
d_gene: -; j_gene: TRBJ1-2; abundance: -; v_gene: TRBV14; CDR3aa: CASSPTGWDGYTF; CDR3nt: TGTGCCAGCAGCCCGACAGGTTGGGATGGCTACACCTTC
d_gene: -; j_gene: TRBJ1-6; abundance: few; v_gene: TRBV19; CDR3aa: CASSTAGVGGAPLHF; CDR3nt: TGTGCCAGTAGTACGGCGGGGGTCGGGGGGGCACCCCTCCACTTT
d_gene: TRBD1; j_gene: TRBJ2-1; abundance: -; v_gene: TRBV2; CDR3aa: CASSVGTGWGNEQFF; CDR3nt: TGTGCCAGCAGTGTAGGGACAGGGTGGGGCAATGAGCAGTTCTTC
d_gene: TRBD1; j_gene: TRBJ2-3; abundance: -; v_gene: TRBV29-1; CDR3aa: CSVEKRGFGTGGTTDTQYF; CDR3nt: TGCAGCGTTGAAAAGAGGGGATTCGGGACAGGGGGCACAACAGATACGCAGTATTTT
d_gene: -; j_gene: TRBJ2-7; abundance: -; v_gene: TRBV7-2; CDR3aa: CASSLEIGSSYEQYF; CDR3nt: TGTGCCAGCAGCTTAGAAATAGGCAGCTCCTACGAGCAGTACTTC
d_gene: -; j_gene: TRBJ2-4; abundance: -; v_gene: TRBV7-2; CDR3aa: CASSLGLGIQYF; CDR3nt: TGTGCCAGCAGCTTAGGGTTGGGCATTCAGTACTTC
d_gene: -; j_gene: TRBJ2-3; abundance: -; v_gene: TRBV10-3; CDR3aa: CAISGRRTDTQYF; CDR3nt: TGTGCCATCAGTGGGCGTCGCACAGATACGCAGTATTTT
d_gene: -; j_gene: TRBJ1-1; abundance: -; v_gene: TRBV7-9; CDR3aa: CASSLEVNTEAFF; CDR3nt: TGTGCCAGCAGCTTGGAAGTGAACACTGAAGCTTTCTTT
d_gene: -; j_gene: TRBJ2-2; abundance: -; v_gene: TRBV5-6; CDR3aa: CASSYGANTGELFF; CDR3nt: TGTGCCAGCAGCTACGGGGCGAACACCGGGGAGCTGTTTTTT
d_gene: TRBD1; j_gene: TRBJ1-2; abundance: once; v_gene: TRBV30; CDR3aa: CAWRGTEGYTF; CDR3nt: TGTGCCTGGAGGGGGACAGAGGGCTACACCTTC
d_gene: TRBD1; j_gene: TRBJ2-7; abundance: -; v_gene: TRBV7-2; CDR3aa: CASSPRQGAYEQYF; CDR3nt: TGTGCCAGCAGCCCCCGACAGGGAGCCTACGAGCAGTACTTC
d_gene: TRBD1; j_gene: TRBJ2-7; abundance: -; v_gene: TRBV9; CDR3aa: CASSVGQGAYEQYF; CDR3nt: TGTGCCAGCAGCGTAGGACAGGGGGCCTACGAGCAGTACTTC
d_gene: TRBD1; j_gene: TRBJ2-3; abundance: -; v_gene: TRBV6-5; CDR3aa: CASSYSSTGPADTQYF; CDR3nt: TGTGCCAGCAGTTACTCTTCGACAGGGCCGGCAGATACGCAGTATTTT
d_gene: -; j_gene: TRBJ1-1; abundance: -; v_gene: TRBV2; CDR3aa: CASSGMGVSTEAFF; CDR3nt: TGTGCCAGCAGCGGTATGGGGGTGAGCACTGAAGCTTTCTTT
d_gene: TRBD1; j_gene: TRBJ1-2; abundance: -; v_gene: TRBV19; CDR3aa: CASSIDHWTGDYGYTF; CDR3nt: TGTGCCAGTAGTATAGATCACTGGACAGGGGACTATGGCTACACCTTC
d_gene: TRBD2; j_gene: TRBJ2-7; abundance: -; v_gene: TRBV27; CDR3aa: CASSLYSGGAYEQYF; CDR3nt: TGTGCCAGCAGTTTATACAGCGGGGGGGCCTACGAGCAGTACTTC
d_gene: -; j_gene: TRBJ1-1; abundance: -; v_gene: TRBV7-9; CDR3aa: CASSLARGAFF; CDR3nt: TGTGCCAGCAGCTTAGCCAGGGGAGCTTTCTTT
d_gene: -; j_gene: TRBJ2-7; abundance: -; v_gene: TRBV5-1; CDR3aa: CASSLALQASYEQYF; CDR3nt: TGCGCCAGCAGCTTGGCGTTGCAGGCATCCTACGAGCAGTACTTC
d_gene: TRBD1; j_gene: TRBJ2-1; abundance: -; v_gene: TRBV7-2; CDR3aa: CASSSRDRSYNEQFF; CDR3nt: TGTGCCAGCAGCTCCCGGGACAGGAGCTACAATGAGCAGTTCTTC
d_gene: TRBD1; j_gene: TRBJ2-2; abundance: -; v_gene: TRBV19; CDR3aa: CASSYGTELDTGELFF; CDR3nt: TGTGCCAGTAGCTATGGGACAGAACTAGACACCGGGGAGCTGTTTTTT
d_gene: -; j_gene: TRBJ1-5; abundance: -; v_gene: TRBV9; CDR3aa: CASSWDGDSNQPQHF; CDR3nt: TGTGCCAGCAGCTGGGATGGTGATAGCAATCAGCCCCAGCATTTT
d_gene: -; j_gene: TRBJ2-3; abundance: -; v_gene: TRBV18; CDR3aa: CASFPLEGDTQYF; CDR3nt: TGTGCCAGCTTCCCCCTGGAAGGGGATACGCAGTATTTT
d_gene: -; j_gene: TRBJ2-7; abundance: few; v_gene: TRBV19; CDR3aa: CASSVRGEQYF; CDR3nt: TGTGCCAGTAGTGTCCGGGGTGAGCAGTACTTC
d_gene: -; j_gene: TRBJ2-7; abundance: -; v_gene: TRBV5-1; CDR3aa: CASSLSRTYEQYF; CDR3nt: TGCGCCAGCAGCTTAAGCAGGACCTACGAGCAGTACTTC
d_gene: -; j_gene: TRBJ2-1; abundance: -; v_gene: TRBV27; CDR3aa: CASSEAGRDYNEQFF; CDR3nt: TGTGCCAGCAGTGAGGCCGGGAGAGACTACAATGAGCAGTTCTTC
d_gene: -; j_gene: TRBJ1-2; abundance: -; v_gene: TRBV4-3; CDR3aa: CASSQDTGTNGYTF; CDR3nt: TGCGCCAGCAGCCAAGATACAGGAACAAATGGCTACACCTTC
d_gene: TRBD2; j_gene: TRBJ2-5; abundance: -; v_gene: TRBV9; CDR3aa: CASSSGLAGARETQYF; CDR3nt: TGTGCCAGCAGCTCAGGACTAGCGGGAGCACGGGAGACCCAGTACTTC
d_gene: TRBD2; j_gene: TRBJ2-1; abundance: -; v_gene: TRBV6-5; CDR3aa: CASSTGGGSYNEQFF; CDR3nt: TGTGCCAGCAGTACTGGGGGGGGCTCCTACAATGAGCAGTTCTTC
d_gene: -; j_gene: TRBJ1-1; abundance: -; v_gene: TRBV14; CDR3aa: CASSQQWSTEAFF; CDR3nt: TGTGCCAGCAGCCAACAGTGGAGCACTGAAGCTTTCTTT
d_gene: -; j_gene: TRBJ2-1; abundance: -; v_gene: TRBV11-2; CDR3aa: CASRGRRGGMNEQFF; CDR3nt: TGTGCCAGCAGGGGAAGGAGGGGGGGCATGAATGAGCAGTTCTTC
d_gene: -; j_gene: TRBJ2-1; abundance: few; v_gene: TRBV29-1; CDR3aa: CSVEMGFEANEQFF; CDR3nt: TGCAGCGTTGAAATGGGCTTCGAGGCCAATGAGCAGTTCTTC